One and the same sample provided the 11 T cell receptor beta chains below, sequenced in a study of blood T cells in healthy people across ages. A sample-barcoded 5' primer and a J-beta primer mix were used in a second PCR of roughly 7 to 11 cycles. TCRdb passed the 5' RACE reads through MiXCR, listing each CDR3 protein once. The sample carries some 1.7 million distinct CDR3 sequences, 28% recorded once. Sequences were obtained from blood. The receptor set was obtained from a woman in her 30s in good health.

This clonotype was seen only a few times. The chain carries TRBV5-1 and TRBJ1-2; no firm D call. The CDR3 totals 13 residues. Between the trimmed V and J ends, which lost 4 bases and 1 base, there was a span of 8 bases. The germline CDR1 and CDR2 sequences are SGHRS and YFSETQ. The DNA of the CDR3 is TGCGCCAGCAGCAATGGGAATAACTATGGCTACACCTTC. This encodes CASSNGNNYGYTF.

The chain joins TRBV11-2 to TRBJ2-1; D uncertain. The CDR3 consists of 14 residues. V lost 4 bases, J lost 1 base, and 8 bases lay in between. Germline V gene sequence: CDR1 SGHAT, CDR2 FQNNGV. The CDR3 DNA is TGTGCCAGCAGCTCCCTGAGGTCCTACAATGAGCAGTTCTTC. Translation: CASSSLRSYNEQFF. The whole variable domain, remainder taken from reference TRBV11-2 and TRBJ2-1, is EAGVAQSPRYKIIEKRQSVAFWCNPISGHATLYWYQQILGQGPKLLIQFQNNGVVDDSQLPKDRFSAERLKGVDSTLKIQPAKLEDSAVYLCASSSLRSYNEQFFGPGTRLTVL.

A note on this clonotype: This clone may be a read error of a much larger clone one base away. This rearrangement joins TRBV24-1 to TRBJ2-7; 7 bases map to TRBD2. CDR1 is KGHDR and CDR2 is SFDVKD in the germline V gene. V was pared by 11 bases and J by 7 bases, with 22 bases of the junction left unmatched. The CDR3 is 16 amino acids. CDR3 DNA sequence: TGTGCCAGCGGGAGTCACGAAGCTAGCTCCTACAATGAGCAGTACTTC. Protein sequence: CASGSHEASSYNEQYF.

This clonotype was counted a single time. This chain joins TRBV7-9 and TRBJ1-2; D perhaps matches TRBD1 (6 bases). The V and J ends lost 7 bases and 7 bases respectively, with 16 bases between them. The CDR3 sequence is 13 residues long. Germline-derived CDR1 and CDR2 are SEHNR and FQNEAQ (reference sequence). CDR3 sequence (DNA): TGTGCCAGCACTCAATCAGGGGAGCCTGGCTACACCTTC. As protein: CASTQSGEPGYTF.

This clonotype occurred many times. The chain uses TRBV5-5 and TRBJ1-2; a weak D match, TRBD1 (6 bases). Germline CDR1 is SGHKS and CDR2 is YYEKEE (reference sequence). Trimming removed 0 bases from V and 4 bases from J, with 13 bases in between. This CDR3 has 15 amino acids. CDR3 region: CASSLEAGEGYGYTF. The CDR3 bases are TGTGCCAGCAGCTTGGAGGCAGGGGAAGGCTATGGCTACACCTTC.

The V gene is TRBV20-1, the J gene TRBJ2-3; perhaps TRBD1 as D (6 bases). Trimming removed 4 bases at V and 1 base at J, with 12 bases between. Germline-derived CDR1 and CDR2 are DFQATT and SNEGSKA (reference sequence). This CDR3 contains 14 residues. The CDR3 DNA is TGCAGTGCTATACCAGGGGCGGGCACAGATACGCAGTATTTT. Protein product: CSAIPGAGTDTQYF.

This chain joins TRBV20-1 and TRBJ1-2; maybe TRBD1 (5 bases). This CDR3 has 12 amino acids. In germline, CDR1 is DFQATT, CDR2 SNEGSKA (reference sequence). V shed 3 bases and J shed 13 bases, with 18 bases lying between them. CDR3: CSARGTGRFVTF. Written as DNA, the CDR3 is TGCAGTGCTAGGGGTACAGGAAGGTTCGTCACCTTC.

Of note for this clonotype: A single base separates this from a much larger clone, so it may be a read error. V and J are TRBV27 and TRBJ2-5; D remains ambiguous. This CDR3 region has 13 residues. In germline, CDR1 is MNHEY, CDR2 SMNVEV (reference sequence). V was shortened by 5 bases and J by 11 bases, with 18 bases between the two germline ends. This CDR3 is CASSIKIGSGQYF. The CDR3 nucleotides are TGTGCCAGCAGTATCAAAATCGGATCCGGGCAGTACTTC.

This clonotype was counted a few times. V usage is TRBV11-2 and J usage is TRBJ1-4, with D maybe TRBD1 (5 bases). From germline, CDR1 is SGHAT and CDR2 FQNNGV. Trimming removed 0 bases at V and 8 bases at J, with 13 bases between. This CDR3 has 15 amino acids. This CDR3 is CASSLEGREDEKLFF. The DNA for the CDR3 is TGTGCCAGCAGCTTAGAGGGCAGGGAAGACGAAAAACTGTTTTTT.

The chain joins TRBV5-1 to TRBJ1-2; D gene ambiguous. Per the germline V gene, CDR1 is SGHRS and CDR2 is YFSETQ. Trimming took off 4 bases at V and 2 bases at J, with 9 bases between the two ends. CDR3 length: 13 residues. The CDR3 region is CASSSMLNYGYTF. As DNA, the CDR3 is TGCGCCAGCAGCAGCATGCTCAACTATGGCTACACCTTC.

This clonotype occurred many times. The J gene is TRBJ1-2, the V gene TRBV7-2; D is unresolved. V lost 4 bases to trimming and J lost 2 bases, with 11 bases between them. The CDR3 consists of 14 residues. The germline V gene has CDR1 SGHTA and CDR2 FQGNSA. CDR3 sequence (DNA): TGTGCCAGCAGCTCTACCACAAGCAACTATGGCTACACCTTC. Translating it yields CASSSTTSNYGYTF.